A selection of T cell receptor beta chains follows, all from one sample in a study of CD8 T cells in ankylosing spondylitis. TCRdb itself ran the 5' RACE reads through MiXCR, one entry per CDR3 protein. Among about 250,000 distinct CDR3 sequences, 10% were seen once, and the ten largest hold about 3%. The sequenced sample consisted of blood, either unsorted or a sorted T cell fraction (not recorded which). These TCRs come from a male donor with ankylosing spondylitis or in good health (not recorded which). The CDR3 runs from the conserved cysteine through the conserved F or W. Each record gives: CDR3 length, J gene, clone size, V gene, D gene, CDR3 protein, CDR3 DNA. D genes are given only for firm matches. Expanded clones are given a class, and other clones once, few, many or no size at all.

13 TRBJ1-5 many TRBV5-6 NA CASSWGMGQPQHF TGTGCCAGCAGCTGGGGGATGGGCCAGCCCCAGCATTTT
16 TRBJ2-4 NA TRBV3-1 TRBD2 CASSHGGEVAKNIQYF TGTGCCAGCAGCCACGGGGGGGAGGTAGCCAAAAACATTCAGTACTTC
15 TRBJ2-1 many TRBV6-1 TRBD2 CASTSRASGGYEQFF TGTGCCAGCACCTCCCGGGCTAGCGGCGGATATGAGCAGTTCTTC
14 TRBJ1-6 few TRBV7-2 NA CASSLGDGNSPLHF TGTGCCAGCAGCTTGGGCGACGGAAATTCACCCCTCCACTTT
15 TRBJ2-3 many TRBV12-5 NA CASGLYRGGADTQYF TGTGCTAGTGGTTTGTACAGGGGAGGAGCAGATACGCAGTATTTT
10 TRBJ2-5 many TRBV3-1 NA CASSRREQYF TGTGCCAGCAGCCGGAGGGAGCAGTACTTC
14 TRBJ2-7 many TRBV3-1 NA CASSPTGGEDEQYF TGTGCCAGCAGCCCCACCGGCGGGGAGGACGAGCAGTACTTC
16 TRBJ2-2 many TRBV20-1 NA CSARDVVGAYTGELFF TGCAGTGCTAGAGATGTCGTGGGAGCGTACACCGGGGAGCTGTTTTTT
14 TRBJ1-5 many TRBV2 NA CASSDLQGNQPQHF TGTGCCAGCAGTGACCTCCAGGGAAATCAGCCCCAGCATTTT
15 TRBJ2-7 NA TRBV10-2 TRBD2 CASSEAGLASYEQYF TGCGCCAGCAGTGAGGCGGGACTAGCGAGCTACGAGCAGTACTTC
15 TRBJ2-1 many TRBV2 TRBD2 CASRFGTSGDNEQFF TGTGCCAGCAGGTTCGGGACTAGCGGAGACAATGAGCAGTTCTTC
15 TRBJ2-7 few TRBV7-7 TRBD1 CASSLRLGTVEEQYF TGTGCCAGCAGCTTACGGCTGGGGACAGTGGAAGAGCAGTACTTC
16 TRBJ2-1 many TRBV29-1 TRBD1 CSVLGDRVVSYNEQFF TGCAGCGTTTTGGGGGACAGAGTAGTTTCGTACAATGAGCAGTTCTTC
14 TRBJ1-3 many TRBV20-1 NA CSASEGLGGNTIYF TGCAGTGCTAGCGAGGGGCTTGGGGGAAACACCATATATTTT
15 TRBJ2-7 many TRBV7-8 TRBD1 CASSKIQGQTYEQYF TGTGCCAGCAGCAAAATCCAGGGACAGACCTACGAGCAGTACTTC
15 TRBJ1-1 NA TRBV12-5 NA CASGLGQGLNTEAFF TGTGCTAGTGGTTTAGGTCAGGGCTTGAACACTGAAGCTTTCTTT
15 TRBJ1-2 few TRBV27 TRBD1 CASSFSGQDPYGYTF TGTGCCAGCAGTTTTTCCGGACAGGATCCTTATGGCTACACCTTC
12 TRBJ2-1 many TRBV5-1 NA CASSLNAAEQFF TGCGCCAGCAGCTTAAATGCCGCTGAGCAGTTCTTC
13 TRBJ2-1 many TRBV5-6 NA CASSAGNGNEQFF TGTGCCAGCAGCGCCGGGAACGGCAATGAGCAGTTCTTC
17 TRBJ2-1 few TRBV11-2 NA CASSLELHRSSYNEQFF TGTGCCAGCAGCTTAGAACTTCACAGGAGCTCCTACAATGAGCAGTTCTTC
18 TRBJ2-5 NA TRBV4-2 TRBD2 CASSQDLALAGDQETQYF TGTGCCAGCAGCCAAGATCTGGCGCTAGCGGGGGACCAAGAGACCCAGTACTTC
18 TRBJ2-3 many TRBV7-8 TRBD2 CASSLTIGRAASTDTQYF TGTGCCAGCAGCTTAACCATCGGGAGGGCCGCTAGCACAGATACGCAGTATTTT
13 TRBJ2-4 many TRBV5-1 NA CASSLEGASIQYF TGCGCCAGCAGCTTAGAGGGAGCGAGCATTCAGTACTTC
13 TRBJ1-5 many TRBV20-1 NA CSARLGPNQPQHF TGCAGTGCTAGGCTAGGGCCCAATCAGCCCCAGCATTTT
16 TRBJ1-5 many TRBV15 NA CATSRPMGPAGQPQHF TGTGCCACCAGCAGACCCATGGGGCCAGCGGGGCAGCCCCAGCATTTT
16 TRBJ2-7 NA TRBV11-2 TRBD2 CASSLQSPTSTYEQYF TGTGCCAGCAGCTTACAGTCCCCGACTAGCACCTACGAGCAGTACTTC
15 TRBJ1-3 many TRBV6-1 NA CASSRGVASGNTIYF TGTGCCAGCAGCAGAGGGGTCGCCTCTGGAAACACCATATATTTT